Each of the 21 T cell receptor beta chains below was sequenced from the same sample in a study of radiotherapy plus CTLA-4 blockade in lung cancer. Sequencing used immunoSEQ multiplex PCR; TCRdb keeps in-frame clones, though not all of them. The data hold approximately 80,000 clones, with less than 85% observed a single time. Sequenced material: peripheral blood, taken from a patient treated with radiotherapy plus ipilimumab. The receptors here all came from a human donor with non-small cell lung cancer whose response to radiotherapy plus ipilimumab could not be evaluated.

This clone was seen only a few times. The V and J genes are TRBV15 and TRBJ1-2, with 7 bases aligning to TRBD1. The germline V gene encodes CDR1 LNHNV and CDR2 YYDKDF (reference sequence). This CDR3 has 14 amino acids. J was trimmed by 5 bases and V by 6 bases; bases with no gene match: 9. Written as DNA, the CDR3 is TGTGCCACCAGTAGGGGACAGACTATTTATGGCTACACCTTC. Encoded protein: CATSRGQTIYGYTF.

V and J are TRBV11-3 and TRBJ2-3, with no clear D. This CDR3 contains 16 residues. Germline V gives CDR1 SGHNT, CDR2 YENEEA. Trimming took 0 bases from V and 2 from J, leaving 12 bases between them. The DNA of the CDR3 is TGTGCCAGCAGCTTAGACTCCCCGAGCGTCACAGATACGCAGTATTTT. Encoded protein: CASSLDSPSVTDTQYF.

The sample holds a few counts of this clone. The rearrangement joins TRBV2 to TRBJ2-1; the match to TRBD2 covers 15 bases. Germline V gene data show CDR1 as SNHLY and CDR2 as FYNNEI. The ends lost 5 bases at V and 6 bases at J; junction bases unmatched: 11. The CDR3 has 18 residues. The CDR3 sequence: CASSRTSGRATGSNEQFF. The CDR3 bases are TGTGCCAGCAGTCGGACTAGCGGGAGGGCTACGGGGTCCAATGAGCAGTTCTTC.

The CDR3, as DNA: TGTGCCACCAGCAGAGATATCGGGTGGCACGAGCAGTACTTC. Translated: CATSRDIGWHEQYF. The rearrangement uses TRBV15 and TRBJ2-7; no firm D call. Trimming pared 0 bases from V and 5 bases from J, leaving 11 bases between. The length of the CDR3 is 14 residues. Germline V lookup: CDR1 LNHNV, CDR2 YYDKDF (reference sequence).

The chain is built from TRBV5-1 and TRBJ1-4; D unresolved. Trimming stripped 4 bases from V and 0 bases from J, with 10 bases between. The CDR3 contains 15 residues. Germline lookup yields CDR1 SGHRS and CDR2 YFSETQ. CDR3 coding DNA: TGCGCCAGCAGCCTCCGAGTGCCAACTAATGAAAAACTGTTTTTT. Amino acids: CASSLRVPTNEKLFF.

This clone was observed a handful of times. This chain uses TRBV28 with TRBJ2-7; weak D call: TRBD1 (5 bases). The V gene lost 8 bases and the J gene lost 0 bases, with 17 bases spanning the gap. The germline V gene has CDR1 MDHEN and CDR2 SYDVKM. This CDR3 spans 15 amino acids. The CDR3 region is CASYGDSLSSYEQYF. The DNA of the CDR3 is TGTGCCAGCTATGGCGACAGCCTTTCCTCCTACGAGCAGTACTTC.

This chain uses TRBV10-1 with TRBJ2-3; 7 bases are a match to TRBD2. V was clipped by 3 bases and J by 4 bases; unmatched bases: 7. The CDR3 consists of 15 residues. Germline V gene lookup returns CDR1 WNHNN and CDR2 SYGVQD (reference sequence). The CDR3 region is CASSDEGGPPDTQYF. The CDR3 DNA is TGCGCCAGCAGTGACGAGGGAGGGCCCCCAGATACGCAGTATTTT.

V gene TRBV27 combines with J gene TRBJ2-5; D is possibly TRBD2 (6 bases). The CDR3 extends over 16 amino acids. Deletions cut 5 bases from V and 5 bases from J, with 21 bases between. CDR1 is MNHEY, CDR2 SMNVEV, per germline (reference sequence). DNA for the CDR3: TGTGCCAGCAGTCAGGGCGGGGACCCGAGTTGGGAGACCCAGTACTTC. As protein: CASSQGGDPSWETQYF.

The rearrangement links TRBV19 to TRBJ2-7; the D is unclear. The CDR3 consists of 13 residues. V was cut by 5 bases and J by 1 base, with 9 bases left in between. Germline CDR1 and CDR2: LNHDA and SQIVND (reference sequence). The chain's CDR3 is CASSWSNSYEQYF. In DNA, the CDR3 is TGTGCCAGTAGTTGGTCTAATTCCTACGAGCAGTACTTC. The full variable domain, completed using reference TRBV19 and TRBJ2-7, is DGGITQSPKYLFRKEGQNVTLSCEQNLNHDAMYWYRQDPGQGLRLIYYSQIVNDFQKGDIAEGYSVSREKKESFPLTVTSAQKNPTAFYLCASSWSNSYEQYFGPGTRLTVT.

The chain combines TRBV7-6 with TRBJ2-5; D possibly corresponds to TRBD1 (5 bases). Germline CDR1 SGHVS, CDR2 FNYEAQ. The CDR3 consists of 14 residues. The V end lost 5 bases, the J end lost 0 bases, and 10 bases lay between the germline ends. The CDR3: CASSLIGDQETQYF. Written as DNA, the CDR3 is TGTGCCAGCAGCCTAATAGGGGACCAAGAGACCCAGTACTTC.

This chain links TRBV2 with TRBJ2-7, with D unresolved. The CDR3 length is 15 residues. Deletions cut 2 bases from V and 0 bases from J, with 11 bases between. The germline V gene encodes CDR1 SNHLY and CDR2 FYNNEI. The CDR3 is CASSELHLSSYEQYF. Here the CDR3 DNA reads TGTGCCAGCAGTGAACTCCATCTCAGCTCCTACGAGCAGTACTTC.

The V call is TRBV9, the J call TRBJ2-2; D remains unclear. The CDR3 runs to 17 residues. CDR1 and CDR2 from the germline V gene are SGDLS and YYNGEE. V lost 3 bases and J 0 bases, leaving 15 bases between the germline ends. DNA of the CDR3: TGTGCCAGCAGCGCAGCGACTGCCACTTCGAACACCGGGGAGCTGTTTTTT. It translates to CASSAATATSNTGELFF. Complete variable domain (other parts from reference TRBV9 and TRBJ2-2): DSGVTQTPKHLITATGQRVTLRCSPRSGDLSVYWYQQSLDQGLQFLIQYYNGEERAKGNILERFSAQQFPDLHSELNLSSLELGDSALYFCASSAATATSNTGELFFGEGSRLTVL.

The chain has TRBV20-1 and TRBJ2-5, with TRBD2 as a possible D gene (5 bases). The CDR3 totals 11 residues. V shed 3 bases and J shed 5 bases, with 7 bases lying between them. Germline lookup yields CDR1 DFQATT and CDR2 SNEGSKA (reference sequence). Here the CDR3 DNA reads TGCAGTGCTAGGAGGGCGGAGACCCAGTACTTC. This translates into CSARRAETQYF.

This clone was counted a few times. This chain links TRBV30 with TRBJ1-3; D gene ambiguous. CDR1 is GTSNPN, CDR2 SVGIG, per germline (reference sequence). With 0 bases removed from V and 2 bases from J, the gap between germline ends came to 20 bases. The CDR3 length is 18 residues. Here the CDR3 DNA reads TGTGCCTGGAGTGTACCACTTGCCGGGAGTATCGCTGGAAACACCATATATTTT. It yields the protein CAWSVPLAGSIAGNTIYF.

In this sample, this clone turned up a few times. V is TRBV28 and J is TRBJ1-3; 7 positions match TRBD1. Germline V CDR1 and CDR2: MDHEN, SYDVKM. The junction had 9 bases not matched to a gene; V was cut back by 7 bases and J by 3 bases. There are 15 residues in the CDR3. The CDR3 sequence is CASNPGGQLGNTIYF. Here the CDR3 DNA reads TGTGCCAGCAACCCCGGGGGACAGCTTGGAAACACCATATATTTT.

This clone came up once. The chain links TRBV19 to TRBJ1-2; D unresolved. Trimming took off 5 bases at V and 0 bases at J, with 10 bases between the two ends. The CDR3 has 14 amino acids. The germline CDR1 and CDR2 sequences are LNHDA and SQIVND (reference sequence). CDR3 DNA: TGTGCCAGTAGTCTAACGCACTCTAACTATGGCTACACCTTC. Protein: CASSLTHSNYGYTF.

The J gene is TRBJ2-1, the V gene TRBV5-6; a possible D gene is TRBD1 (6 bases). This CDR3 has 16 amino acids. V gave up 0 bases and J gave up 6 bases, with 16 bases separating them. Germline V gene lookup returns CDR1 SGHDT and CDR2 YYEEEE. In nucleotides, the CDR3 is TGTGCCAGCAGCTTGGGATTCCAGGGGATCGGCAATGAGCAGTTCTTC. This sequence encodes CASSLGFQGIGNEQFF.

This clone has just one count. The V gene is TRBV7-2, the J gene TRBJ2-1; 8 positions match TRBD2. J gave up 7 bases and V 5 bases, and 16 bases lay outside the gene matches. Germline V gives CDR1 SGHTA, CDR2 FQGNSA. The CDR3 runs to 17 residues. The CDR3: CASSVRGVGGAMNEQFF. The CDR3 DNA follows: TGTGCCAGCAGCGTGAGAGGGGTCGGGGGGGCGATGAATGAGCAGTTCTTC.

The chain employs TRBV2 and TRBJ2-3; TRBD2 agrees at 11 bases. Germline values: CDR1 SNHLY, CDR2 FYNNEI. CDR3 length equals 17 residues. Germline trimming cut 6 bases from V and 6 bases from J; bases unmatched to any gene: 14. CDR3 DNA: TGTGCCAGCAGGAAACTTATAGCGGGAGGGACTGGGGATACGCAGTATTTT. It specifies CASRKLIAGGTGDTQYF.

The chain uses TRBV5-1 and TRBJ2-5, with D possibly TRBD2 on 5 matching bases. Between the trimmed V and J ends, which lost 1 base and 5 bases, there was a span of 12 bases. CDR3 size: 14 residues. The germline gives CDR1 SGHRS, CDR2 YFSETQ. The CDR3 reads CASSLNRGYETQYF. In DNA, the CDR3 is TGCGCCAGCAGCTTGAATCGGGGATACGAGACCCAGTACTTC.

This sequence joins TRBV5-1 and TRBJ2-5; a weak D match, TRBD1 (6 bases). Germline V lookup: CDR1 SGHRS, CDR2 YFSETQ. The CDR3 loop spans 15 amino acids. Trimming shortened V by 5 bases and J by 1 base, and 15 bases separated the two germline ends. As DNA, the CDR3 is TGCGCCAGCAGTCCTACAGGGATTACCCAAGAGACCCAGTACTTC. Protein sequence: CASSPTGITQETQYF.